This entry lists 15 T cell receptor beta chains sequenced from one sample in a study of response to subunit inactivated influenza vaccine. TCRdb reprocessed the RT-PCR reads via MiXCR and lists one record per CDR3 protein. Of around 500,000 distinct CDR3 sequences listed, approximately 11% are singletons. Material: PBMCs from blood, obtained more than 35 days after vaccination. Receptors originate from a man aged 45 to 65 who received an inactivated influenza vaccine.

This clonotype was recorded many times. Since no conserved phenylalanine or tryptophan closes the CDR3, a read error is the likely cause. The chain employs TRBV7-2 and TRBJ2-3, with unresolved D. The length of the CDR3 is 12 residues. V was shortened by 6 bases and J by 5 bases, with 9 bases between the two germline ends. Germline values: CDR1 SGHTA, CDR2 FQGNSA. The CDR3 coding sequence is TGTGCCAGCAGTGGCAGAGGAGATACGCAGTATGTT. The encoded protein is CASSGRGDTQYV.

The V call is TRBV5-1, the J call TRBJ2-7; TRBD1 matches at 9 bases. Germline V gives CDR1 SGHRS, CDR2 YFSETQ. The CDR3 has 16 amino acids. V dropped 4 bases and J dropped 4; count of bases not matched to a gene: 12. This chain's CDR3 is CASSALTGGGSYEQYF. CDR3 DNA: TGCGCCAGCAGCGCCTTAACAGGGGGCGGGTCGTACGAGCAGTACTTC.

The CDR3 is CASSPDRAWGTEAFF. The CDR3 DNA follows: TGCGCCAGCAGCCCTGACAGGGCGTGGGGCACTGAAGCTTTCTTT. V gene TRBV5-1 combines with J gene TRBJ1-1; 7 positions match TRBD1. The CDR3 sequence is 15 residues long. CDR1 SGHRS and CDR2 YFSETQ come from the germline V gene. After removal of 4 bases from V and 4 bases from J, the junction contained 10 bases not matched to a gene.

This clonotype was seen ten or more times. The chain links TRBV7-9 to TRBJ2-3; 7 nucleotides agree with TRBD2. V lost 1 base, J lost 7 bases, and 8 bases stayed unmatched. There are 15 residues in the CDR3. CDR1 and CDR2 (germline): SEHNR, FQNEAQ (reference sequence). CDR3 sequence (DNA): TGTGCCAGCAGCTTAGGCCAGCGGGACGTAAATACGCAGTATTTT. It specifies CASSLGQRDVNTQYF. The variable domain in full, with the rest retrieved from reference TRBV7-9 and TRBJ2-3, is DTGVSQNPRHKITKRGQNVTFRCDPISEHNRLYWYRQTLGQGPEFLTYFQNEAQLEKSRLLSDRFSAERPKGSFSTLEIQRTEQGDSAMYLCASSLGQRDVNTQYFGPGTRLTVL.

Here the CDR3 DNA reads TGCAGTGCGCTCGACCGTAACCAAGAGACCCAGTACTTC. This sequence encodes CSALDRNQETQYF. V gene TRBV20-1 combines with J gene TRBJ2-5; D is ambiguous. The germline V and J ends were trimmed by 6 bases and 0 bases, with 11 bases remaining between them. The CDR3 has 13 amino acids. Germline V lookup: CDR1 DFQATT, CDR2 SNEGSKA (reference sequence).

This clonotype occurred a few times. Here the CDR3 DNA reads TGTGCCAGCAGCCACGGACTAGCGGGGACAGAGACCCAGTACTTC. As protein: CASSHGLAGTETQYF. V is TRBV6-1 and J is TRBJ2-5; 12 positions agree with TRBD2. J was trimmed by 4 bases and V by 6 bases; bases with no gene match: 6. Per germline, CDR1 MNHNS and CDR2 SASEGT. The CDR3 runs 15 residues.

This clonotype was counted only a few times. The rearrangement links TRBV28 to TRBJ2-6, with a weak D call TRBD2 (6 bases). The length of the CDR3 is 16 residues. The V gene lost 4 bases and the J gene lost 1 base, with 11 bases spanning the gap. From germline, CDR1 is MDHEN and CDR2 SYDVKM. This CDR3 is CASSSGGVSGANVLTF. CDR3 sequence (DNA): TGTGCCAGCAGTTCGGGCGGGGTGTCTGGGGCCAACGTCCTGACTTTC.

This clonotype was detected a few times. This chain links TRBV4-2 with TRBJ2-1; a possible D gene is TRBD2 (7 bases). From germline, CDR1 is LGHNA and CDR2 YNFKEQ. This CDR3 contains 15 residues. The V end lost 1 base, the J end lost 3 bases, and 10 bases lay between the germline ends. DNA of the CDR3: TGTGCCAGCAGCCAAGGGGGGGGCCTCTACAATGAGCAGTTCTTC. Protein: CASSQGGGLYNEQFF.

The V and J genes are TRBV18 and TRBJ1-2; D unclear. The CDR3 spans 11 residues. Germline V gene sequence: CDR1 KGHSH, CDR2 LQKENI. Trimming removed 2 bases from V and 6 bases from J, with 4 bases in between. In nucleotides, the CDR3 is TGTGCCAGCTCACCAGGGGATGGCTACACCTTC. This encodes CASSPGDGYTF.

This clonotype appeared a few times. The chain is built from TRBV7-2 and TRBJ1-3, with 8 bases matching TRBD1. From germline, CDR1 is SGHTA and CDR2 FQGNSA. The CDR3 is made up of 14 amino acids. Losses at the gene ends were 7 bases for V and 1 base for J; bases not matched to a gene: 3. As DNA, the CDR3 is TGTGCCAGCACCCAGGGGGCTTCTGGAAACACCATATATTTT. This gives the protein CASTQGASGNTIYF.

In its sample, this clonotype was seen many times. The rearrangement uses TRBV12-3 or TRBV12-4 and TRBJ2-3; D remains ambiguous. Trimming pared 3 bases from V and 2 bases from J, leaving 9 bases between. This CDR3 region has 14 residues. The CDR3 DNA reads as TGTGCCAGCAGTTTGTGGGCGGACACAGATACGCAGTATTTT. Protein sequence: CASSLWADTDTQYF.

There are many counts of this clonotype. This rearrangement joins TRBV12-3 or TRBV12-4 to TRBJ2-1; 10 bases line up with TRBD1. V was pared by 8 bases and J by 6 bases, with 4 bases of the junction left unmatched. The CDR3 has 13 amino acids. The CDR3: CASRDRGGNEQFF. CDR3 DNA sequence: TGTGCCAGCCGGGACAGGGGAGGCAATGAGCAGTTCTTC.

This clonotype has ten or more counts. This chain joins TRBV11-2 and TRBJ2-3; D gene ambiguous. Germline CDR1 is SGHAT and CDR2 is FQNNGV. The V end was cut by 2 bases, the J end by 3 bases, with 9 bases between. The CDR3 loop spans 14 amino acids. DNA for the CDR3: TGTGCCAGCAGCTTAATAGGGCAAACAGATACGCAGTATTTT. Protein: CASSLIGQTDTQYF.

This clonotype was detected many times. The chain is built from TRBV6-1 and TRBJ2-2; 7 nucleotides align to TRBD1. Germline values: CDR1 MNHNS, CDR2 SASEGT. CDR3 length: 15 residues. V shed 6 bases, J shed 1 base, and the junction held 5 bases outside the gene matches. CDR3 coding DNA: TGTGCCAGCAGAATTAACAGGGGGAACACCGGGGAGCTGTTTTTT. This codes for CASRINRGNTGELFF.

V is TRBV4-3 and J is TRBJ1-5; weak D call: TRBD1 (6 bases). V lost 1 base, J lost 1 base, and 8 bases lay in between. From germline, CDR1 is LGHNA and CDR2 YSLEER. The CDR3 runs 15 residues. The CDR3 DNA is TGCGCCAGCAGCCAAGTACAGGGCAGCAATCAGCCCCAGCATTTT. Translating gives CASSQVQGSNQPQHF.